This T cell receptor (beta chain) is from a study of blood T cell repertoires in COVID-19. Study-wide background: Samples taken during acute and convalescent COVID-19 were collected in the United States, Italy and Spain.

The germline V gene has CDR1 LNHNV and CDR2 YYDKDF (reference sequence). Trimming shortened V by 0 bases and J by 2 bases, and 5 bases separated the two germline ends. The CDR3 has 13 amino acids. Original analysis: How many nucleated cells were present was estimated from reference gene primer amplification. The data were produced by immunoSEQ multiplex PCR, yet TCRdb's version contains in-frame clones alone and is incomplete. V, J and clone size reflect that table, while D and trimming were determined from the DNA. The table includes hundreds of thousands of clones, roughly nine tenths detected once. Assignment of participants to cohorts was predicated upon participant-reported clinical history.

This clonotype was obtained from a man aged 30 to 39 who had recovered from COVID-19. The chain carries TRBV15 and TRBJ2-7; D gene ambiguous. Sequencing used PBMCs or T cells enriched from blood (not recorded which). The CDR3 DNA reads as TGTGCCACCAGCAGAGAAAGCACCTACGAGCAGTACTTC. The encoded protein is CATSRESTYEQYF.